These T cell receptor beta chains were read from a single sample in a study of T cell responses to AZD1222 COVID-19 vaccine. Repertoires were generated with immunoSEQ multiplex PCR, while TCRdb's copy carries only in-frame clones and drops some. The profile covers 96,000 or so clones, with about 89% appearing a single time and around 1.6% taken by the ten largest. The sequencing used peripheral blood, collected on day 0 of AZD1222 vaccination. These receptors were taken from an adult in good health. The CDR3 runs from the conserved cysteine through the conserved F or W.

V gene: TRBV5-1
CDR3 protein: CASSTGQQETQYF

V gene: TRBV6-5
CDR3 protein: CASSYGVGNTGELFF

V gene: TRBV10-3
CDR3 protein: CAISPGNTEAFF

V gene: TRBV2
CDR3 protein: CASSVGRLKEKLFF

V gene: TRBV30
CDR3 protein: CAWSAGGVTNSPLHF

V gene: TRBV7-3
CDR3 protein: CASSLYGGRPQHF

V gene: TRBV7-9
CDR3 protein: CASSPGTGNQPQHF

V gene: TRBV3-1/TRBV3-2
CDR3 protein: CASSQDVGGNQPQHF

V gene: TRBV5-1
CDR3 protein: CASGLDSPNYGYTF

V gene: TRBV20-1
CDR3 protein: CSADREGYTF

V gene: TRBV25-1
CDR3 protein: CASSTVAGANVLTF

V gene: TRBV3-1/TRBV3-2
CDR3 protein: CASSQLIPDGGRDEKLFF

V gene: TRBV4-2
CDR3 protein: CASSAPHAGGGANEQFF

V gene: TRBV11-1
CDR3 protein: CASSSDSYEQYF

V gene: TRBV6-5
CDR3 protein: CASSLTVMNTEAFF

V gene: TRBV3-1/TRBV3-2
CDR3 protein: CASSQRASSYEQYF

V gene: TRBV19
CDR3 protein: CASSPRNTPYNEQFF

V gene: TRBV30
CDR3 protein: CACRDRGTYEQYF

V gene: TRBV21-1
CDR3 protein: CASSTNKTRGPNSPLHF

V gene: TRBV28
CDR3 protein: CASSLKRGGAGISETQYF

V gene: TRBV23-1
CDR3 protein: CAQRGRQQETQYF

V gene: TRBV10-1
CDR3 protein: CASSQQFF

V gene: TRBV28
CDR3 protein: CASSFAPGTDTQYF

V gene: TRBV5-6
CDR3 protein: CASRALRGAKNIQYF

V gene: TRBV6-5
CDR3 protein: CASSYSRLAENTEAFF

V gene: TRBV3-1/TRBV3-2
CDR3 protein: CASSLRAYPTDTQYF